This is a list of T cell receptor beta chains from one sample in a study of blood T cell repertoires in COVID-19. Sequencing was performed with immunoSEQ multiplex PCR; in TCRdb, only in-frame clones are kept and a portion is missing. Among 250,000 to 350,000 clones listed, more than 70% were seen once. Sequencing used peripheral blood. All receptors derive from a woman aged 25 to 39 who had recovered from COVID-19. Each CDR3 is given with its conserved first and last residue. The D gene is left open where the match is weak. Not all rows give a size; the values are once, few, many and, for expanded clones, a class.

j_gene | d_gene | v_gene | abundance | CDR3nt | CDR3aa
TRBJ2-2 | TRBD1 | TRBV4-1 | - | TGCGCCAGCAGCCAAAACCCCCCCCGGACAGGAGACACCGGGGAGCTGTTTTTT | CASSQNPPRTGDTGELFF
TRBJ1-1 | - | TRBV19 | - | TGTGCCAGTAGTCGTCGGACAGTGATGAACACTGAAGCTTTCTTT | CASSRRTVMNTEAFF
TRBJ1-1 | - | TRBV28 | - | TGTGCCAGCAGTTTAGACGCGGTCACTGAAGCTTTCTTT | CASSLDAVTEAFF
TRBJ2-5 | - | TRBV5-6 | - | TGTGCCAGCAGCTTGAGCGGTTGGAATGGGGAGACCCAGTACTTC | CASSLSGWNGETQYF
TRBJ1-2 | - | TRBV19 | - | TGTGCCAGTAGTACAGGATGGAGCTACACCTTC | CASSTGWSYTF
TRBJ2-1 | - | TRBV4-2 | once | TGTGCCAGCAGCCCCCCGACGCGGGGGCGTGTTGAGCAGTTCTTC | CASSPPTRGRVEQFF
TRBJ2-7 | TRBD1 | TRBV5-8 | - | TGTGCCAGCAGCTCAACGCCGGGACAGAGTCTCTACGAGCAGTACTTC | CASSSTPGQSLYEQYF
TRBJ1-3 | TRBD1 | TRBV28 | - | TGTGCCAGCAGTTTATGGAGGGGGCTAAACACCATATATTTT | CASSLWRGLNTIYF
TRBJ2-2 | - | TRBV10-3 | - | TGTGCCATCAGTGACGCGATGGGGCAGAACACCGGGGAGCTGTTTTTT | CAISDAMGQNTGELFF
TRBJ2-3 | TRBD1 | TRBV28 | once | TGTGCCAGCAGCCCTTGGACAGGGTCCACAGATACGCAGTATTTT | CASSPWTGSTDTQYF
TRBJ2-3 | - | TRBV1 | - | TGCACCAGCAGCCAAGACCTTGAGGCGGAGACCACAGATACGCAGTATTTT | CTSSQDLEAETTDTQYF
TRBJ1-5 | - | TRBV24-1 | - | TGTGCCACCAGTCCTACAGGGCGCAATCAGCCCCAGCATTTT | CATSPTGRNQPQHF
TRBJ1-1 | - | TRBV19 | once | TGTGCCAGTAGTATAATGCAGGGTAACACTGAAGCTTTCTTT | CASSIMQGNTEAFF
TRBJ2-7 | TRBD2 | TRBV4-2 | - | TGTGCCAGCAGCCAGGGCGCCGGGGACTACTACGAGCAGTACTTC | CASSQGAGDYYEQYF
TRBJ2-1 | TRBD2 | TRBV29-1 | - | TGCAGCGTCAAAGCGGGGGCGCAAGATGAGCAGTTCTTC | CSVKAGAQDEQFF
TRBJ1-5 | - | TRBV5-8 | - | TGTGCCAGCAGCTTGCGGGGAGTTCAGCCCCAGCATTTT | CASSLRGVQPQHF
TRBJ1-3 | - | TRBV28 | - | TGTGCCAGCAGATCTGGACTCTCTGGAAACACCATATATTTT | CASRSGLSGNTIYF
TRBJ1-3 | - | TRBV5-5 | once | TGTGCCAGCAGCCCCTATGCTGCGGGGACTGGAAACACCATATATTTT | CASSPYAAGTGNTIYF
TRBJ2-5 | - | TRBV2 | once | TGTGCCAGCGTAAATCAAGAGACCCAGTACTTC | CASVNQETQYF
TRBJ1-2 | TRBD1 | TRBV2 | - | TGTGCCAGCAGTGAAGCAGGGGACAGGGGTGGCTACACCTTC | CASSEAGDRGGYTF
TRBJ2-4 | TRBD1 | TRBV6-1 | - | TGTGCCAGCAGTGAGAGACAGGGTTGGAACATTCAGTACTTC | CASSERQGWNIQYF
TRBJ2-3 | - | TRBV12-3/TRBV12-4 | - | TGTGCCAGCAGTTTACAGGGTGTGCCTACGCAGTATTTT | CASSLQGVPTQYF